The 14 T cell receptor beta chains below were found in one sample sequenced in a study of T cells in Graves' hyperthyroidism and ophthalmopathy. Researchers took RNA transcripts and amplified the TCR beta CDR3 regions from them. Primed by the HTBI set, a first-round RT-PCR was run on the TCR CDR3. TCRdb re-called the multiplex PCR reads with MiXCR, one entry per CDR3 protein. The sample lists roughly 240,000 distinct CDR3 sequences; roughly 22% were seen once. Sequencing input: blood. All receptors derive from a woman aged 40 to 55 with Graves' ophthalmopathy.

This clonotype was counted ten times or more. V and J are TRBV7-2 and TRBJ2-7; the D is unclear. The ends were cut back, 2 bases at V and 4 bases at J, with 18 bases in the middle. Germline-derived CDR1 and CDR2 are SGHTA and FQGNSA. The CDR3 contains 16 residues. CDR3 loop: CASSLMVQPQHYEQYF. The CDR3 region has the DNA TGTGCCAGCAGCTTAATGGTCCAGCCCCAACATTACGAGCAGTACTTC.

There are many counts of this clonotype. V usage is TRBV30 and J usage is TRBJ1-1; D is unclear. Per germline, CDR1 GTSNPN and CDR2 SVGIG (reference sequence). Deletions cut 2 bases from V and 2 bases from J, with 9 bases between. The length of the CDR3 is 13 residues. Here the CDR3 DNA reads TGTGCCTGGAGTCGCCAACGTAACACTGAAGCTTTCTTT. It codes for CAWSRQRNTEAFF.

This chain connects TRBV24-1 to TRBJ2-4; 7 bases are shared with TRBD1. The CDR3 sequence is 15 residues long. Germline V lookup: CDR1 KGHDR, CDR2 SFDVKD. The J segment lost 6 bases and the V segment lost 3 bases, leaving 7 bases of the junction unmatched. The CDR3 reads CATSDTTGSGNIQYF. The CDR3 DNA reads TGTGCCACCAGTGATACGACAGGGTCTGGAAACATTCAGTACTTC.

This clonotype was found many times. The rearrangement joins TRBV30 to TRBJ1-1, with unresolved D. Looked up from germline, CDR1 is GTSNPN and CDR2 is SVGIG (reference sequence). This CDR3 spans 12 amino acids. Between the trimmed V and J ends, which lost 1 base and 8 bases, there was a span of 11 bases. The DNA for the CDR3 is TGTGCCTGGAGTGCTGGGGTTCGAGAAGCTTTCTTT. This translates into CAWSAGVREAFF.

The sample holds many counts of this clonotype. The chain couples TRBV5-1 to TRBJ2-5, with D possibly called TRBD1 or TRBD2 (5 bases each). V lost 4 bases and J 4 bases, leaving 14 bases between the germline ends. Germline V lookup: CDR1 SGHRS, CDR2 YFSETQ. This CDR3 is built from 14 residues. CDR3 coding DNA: TGCGCCAGCAGCAGGGTGGCCGGGGCAGAGACCCAGTACTTC. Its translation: CASSRVAGAETQYF.

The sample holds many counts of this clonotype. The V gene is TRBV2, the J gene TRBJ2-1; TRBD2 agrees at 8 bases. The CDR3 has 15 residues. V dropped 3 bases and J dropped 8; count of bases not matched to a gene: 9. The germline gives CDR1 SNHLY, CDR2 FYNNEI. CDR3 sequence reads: CASSEVGRGGYEQFF. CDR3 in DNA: TGTGCCAGCAGTGAGGTCGGCCGGGGGGGCTATGAGCAGTTCTTC.

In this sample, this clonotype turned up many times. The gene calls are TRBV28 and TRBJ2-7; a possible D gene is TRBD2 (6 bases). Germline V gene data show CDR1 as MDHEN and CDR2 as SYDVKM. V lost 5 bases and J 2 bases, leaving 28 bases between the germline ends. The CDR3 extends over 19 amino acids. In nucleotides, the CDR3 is TGTGCCAGCAGTCGCCACCGGGGGATAGCGGCAGCCCCACCCTACGAGCAGTACTTC. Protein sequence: CASSRHRGIAAAPPYEQYF.

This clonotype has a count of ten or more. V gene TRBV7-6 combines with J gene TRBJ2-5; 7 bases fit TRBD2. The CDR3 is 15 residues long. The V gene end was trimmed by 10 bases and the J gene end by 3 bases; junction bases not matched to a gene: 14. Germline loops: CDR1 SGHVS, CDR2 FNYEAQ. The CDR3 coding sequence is TGTGCCACCGCTAATTGGACTAGTCTAAAAGAGACCCAGTACTTC. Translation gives CATANWTSLKETQYF.

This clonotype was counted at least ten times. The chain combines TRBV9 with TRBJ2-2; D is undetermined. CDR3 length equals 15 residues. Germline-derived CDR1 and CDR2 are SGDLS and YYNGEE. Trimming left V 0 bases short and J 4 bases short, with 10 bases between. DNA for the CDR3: TGTGCCAGCAGCGTAGGGGCAAATCCCACCGGGGAGCTGTTTTTT. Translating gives CASSVGANPTGELFF.

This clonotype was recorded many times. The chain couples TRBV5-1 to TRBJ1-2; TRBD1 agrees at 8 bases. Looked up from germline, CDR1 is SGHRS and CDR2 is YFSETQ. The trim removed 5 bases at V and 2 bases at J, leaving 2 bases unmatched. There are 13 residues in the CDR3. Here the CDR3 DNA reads TGCGCCAGCAGTTCAGGGGGCAACTATGGCTACACCTTC. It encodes CASSSGGNYGYTF.

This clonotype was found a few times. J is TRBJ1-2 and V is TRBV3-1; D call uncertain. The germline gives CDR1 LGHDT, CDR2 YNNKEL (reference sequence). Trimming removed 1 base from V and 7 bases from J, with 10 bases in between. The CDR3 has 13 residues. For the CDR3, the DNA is TGTGCCAGCAGCCAAGCAACAGAGGGTGGCTACACCTTC. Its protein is CASSQATEGGYTF.

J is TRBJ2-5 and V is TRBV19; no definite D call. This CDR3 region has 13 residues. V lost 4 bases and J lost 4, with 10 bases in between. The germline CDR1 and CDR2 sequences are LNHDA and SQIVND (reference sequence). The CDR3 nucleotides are TGTGCCAGTAGTAATGCCAGTCCAGAGACCCAGTACTTC. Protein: CASSNASPETQYF. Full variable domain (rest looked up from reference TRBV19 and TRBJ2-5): DGGITQSPKYLFRKEGQNVTLSCEQNLNHDAMYWYRQDPGQGLRLIYYSQIVNDFQKGDIAEGYSVSREKKESFPLTVTSAQKNPTAFYLCASSNASPETQYFGPGTRLLVL.

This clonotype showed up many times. CDR3 DNA sequence: TGTGCCAGCAGTTACGGCCGCACTGAAGCTTTCTTT. Translated, it gives CASSYGRTEAFF. The V gene is TRBV6-5, the J gene TRBJ1-1; D not resolved. CDR3 size: 12 residues. Germline loops: CDR1 MNHEY, CDR2 SVGAGI. V was pared by 2 bases and J by 4 bases, with 5 bases between.

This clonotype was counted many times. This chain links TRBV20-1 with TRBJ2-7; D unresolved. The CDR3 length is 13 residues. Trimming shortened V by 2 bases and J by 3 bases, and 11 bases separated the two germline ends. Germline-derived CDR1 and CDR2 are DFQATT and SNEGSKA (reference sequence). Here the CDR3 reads CSARSGHIYEQYF. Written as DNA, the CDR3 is TGCAGTGCTAGATCAGGTCATATCTACGAGCAGTACTTC.